Below, 16 T cell receptor beta chains from the same sample are listed, as sequenced in a study of blood T cell repertoires in COVID-19. Sequencing used immunoSEQ multiplex PCR; TCRdb keeps in-frame clones, though not all of them. Altogether 150,000 to 200,000 clones are present, around 86% being singletons, with the ten largest covering around 8%. The sequenced sample was peripheral blood. These receptors were collected from a woman in her 70s with COVID-19, enrolled during active disease.

The table lists this clone with a few counts. V usage is TRBV19 and J usage is TRBJ1-1, with D possibly TRBD1 on 6 matching bases. CDR1 LNHDA and CDR2 SQIVND come from the germline V gene (reference sequence). The V and J ends lost 5 bases and 0 bases respectively, with 7 bases between them. This CDR3 comprises 13 residues. The CDR3 DNA reads as TGTGCCAGTAGTGGGACAATGAACACTGAAGCTTTCTTT. Encoded protein: CASSGTMNTEAFF.

This chain uses TRBV14 with TRBJ2-1; 8 nucleotides match TRBD2. Per germline, CDR1 SGHDN and CDR2 FVKESK. This CDR3 contains 16 residues. The V gene end was trimmed by 4 bases and the J gene end by 7 bases; junction bases not matched to a gene: 12. CDR3 protein: CASSLLGLAQRNEQFF. The CDR3 DNA sequence: TGTGCCAGCAGCCTTCTTGGACTAGCCCAACGGAATGAGCAGTTCTTC.

The rearrangement joins TRBV29-1 to TRBJ2-4; D is possibly TRBD2 (6 bases). Trimming left V 4 bases short and J 5 bases short, with 12 bases between. Germline V gene sequence: CDR1 SQVTM, CDR2 ANQGSEA. This CDR3 comprises 13 residues. CDR3 in DNA: TGCAGCGTTGCTTCTAGCGTCGAAAACATTCAGTACTTC. Encoded protein: CSVASSVENIQYF.

This clone was detected only once. The chain combines TRBV7-8 with TRBJ1-1; no reliable D call. Trimming left V 2 bases short and J 4 bases short, with 17 bases between. CDR3 length equals 16 residues. Germline V lookup: CDR1 SGHVS, CDR2 FQNEAQ. The chain's CDR3 is CASSLLRTGRSTEAFF. The CDR3 coding sequence is TGTGCCAGCAGCTTACTGAGGACTGGGCGGAGCACTGAAGCTTTCTTT.

The DNA for the CDR3 is TGTGCCAGTAGTGCGACAGGGGCCAGCTACGAGCAGTACTTC. Encoded protein: CASSATGASYEQYF. The genes are TRBV19 and TRBJ2-7; 8 positions agree with TRBD1. The CDR3 has 14 residues. V lost 5 bases and J lost 3; bases outside the gene matches: 6. Per the germline V gene, CDR1 is LNHDA and CDR2 is SQIVND (reference sequence).

The chain recombines TRBV5-1 with TRBJ1-5; 11 nucleotides match TRBD1. Germline values: CDR1 SGHRS, CDR2 YFSETQ. CDR3 length: 15 residues. V trimming: 4 bases; J trimming: 6 bases; junction bases outside the gene matches: 6. The CDR3 protein is CASSPGQGAGQPQHF. CDR3 nucleotides: TGCGCCAGCAGCCCCGGACAGGGGGCAGGTCAGCCCCAGCATTTT.

This clone was picked up a small number of times. The rearrangement uses TRBV7-9 and TRBJ1-4; 8 nucleotides line up with TRBD1. The germline V gene encodes CDR1 SEHNR and CDR2 FQNEAQ (reference sequence). This CDR3 spans 17 amino acids. Germline trimming cut 4 bases from V and 5 bases from J; bases unmatched to any gene: 12. The CDR3 protein is CASSSGPGQGTNEKLFF. CDR3 sequence (DNA): TGTGCCAGCAGCTCGGGACCCGGACAGGGAACGAATGAAAAACTGTTTTTT.

The chain combines TRBV28 with TRBJ1-5; tentative D call: TRBD1 (6 bases). Germline loops: CDR1 MDHEN, CDR2 SYDVKM. Trimming pared 2 bases from V and 6 bases from J, leaving 14 bases between. This CDR3 has 15 amino acids. The CDR3 region is CASSLDGGGGQPQHF. For the CDR3, the DNA is TGTGCCAGCAGTTTAGACGGGGGCGGGGGTCAGCCCCAGCATTTT.

The DNA for the CDR3 is TGTGCCAGCTCACCAGTTCTGGCGGGAGGACAAGAGACCCAGTACTTC. It encodes CASSPVLAGGQETQYF. The rearrangement joins TRBV18 to TRBJ2-5, with TRBD2 matching over 8 bases. Losses at the gene ends were 2 bases for V and 2 bases for J; bases not matched to a gene: 7. Germline CDR1 reads KGHSH; CDR2 reads LQKENI. CDR3 length equals 16 residues.

The chain joins TRBV4-3 to TRBJ2-7, with TRBD2 matching over 7 bases. Per germline, CDR1 LGHNA and CDR2 YSLEER. With 0 bases clipped from V and 0 bases from J, the junction kept 5 bases outside the gene matches. The CDR3 is made up of 16 amino acids. Here the CDR3 DNA reads TGCGCCAGCAGCCAAGATTTGGAGCGGGGCTCCTACGAGCAGTACTTC. Its protein is CASSQDLERGSYEQYF.

V is TRBV19 and J is TRBJ1-5, with 8 bases that match TRBD1. The CDR3 extends over 16 amino acids. V lost 5 bases, J lost 7 bases, and 13 bases stayed unmatched. From germline, CDR1 is LNHDA and CDR2 SQIVND (reference sequence). CDR3 residues: CASSVTGEGRWQPQHF. The CDR3 nucleotides read TGTGCCAGTAGTGTGACAGGGGAGGGCCGTTGGCAGCCCCAGCATTTT.

The chain has TRBV3-1 (or the pseudogene TRBV3-2) and TRBJ1-4, with 7 nucleotides matching TRBD1. This CDR3 is 15 amino acids long. The J segment lost 3 bases and the V segment lost 4 bases, leaving 5 bases of the junction unmatched. Germline CDR1 reads LGHDT; CDR2 reads YNNKEL (reference sequence). CDR3 loop: CASSRRDRSNEKLFF. CDR3 bases: TGTGCCAGCAGCCGTAGGGACAGATCTAATGAAAAACTGTTTTTT.

The chain links TRBV4-3 to TRBJ2-5, with a tentative D call TRBD2 (5 bases). V shed 0 bases and J shed 1 base, with 12 bases lying between them. This CDR3 contains 16 residues. The germline gives CDR1 LGHNA, CDR2 YSLEER. The CDR3 nucleotides are TGCGCCAGCAGCCAAGAGGCTAGCCAGACCCAAGAGACCCAGTACTTC. Translated, it gives CASSQEASQTQETQYF.

V gene TRBV3-1 (or the pseudogene TRBV3-2) combines with J gene TRBJ2-3; TRBD1 matches at 10 bases. The junction had 4 bases not matched to a gene; V was cut back by 4 bases and J by 3 bases. This CDR3 contains 15 residues. Germline loops: CDR1 LGHDT, CDR2 YNNKEL (reference sequence). The chain's CDR3 is CASSLGQGRTDTQYF. The CDR3 nucleotides read TGTGCCAGCAGCCTGGGACAGGGGAGAACAGATACGCAGTATTTT.

The chain links TRBV3-1 (or the pseudogene TRBV3-2) to TRBJ2-7, with 9 bases identical to TRBD1. Looked up from germline, CDR1 is LGHDT and CDR2 is YNNKEL (reference sequence). J was trimmed by 0 bases and V by 3 bases; bases with no gene match: 6. The CDR3 contains 16 residues. CDR3: CASSQLPGQGSYEQYF. The CDR3 bases are TGTGCCAGCAGCCAGCTTCCGGGACAGGGCTCCTACGAGCAGTACTTC.

The chain uses TRBV5-1 and TRBJ2-5, with 9 bases fitting TRBD1. Germline assignment: CDR1 SGHRS and CDR2 YFSETQ. V trimming: 3 bases; J trimming: 6 bases; junction bases outside the gene matches: 9. This CDR3 region has 15 residues. CDR3 sequence: CASSSLPGQGQTQYF. In DNA, the CDR3 is TGCGCCAGCAGCTCCTTACCGGGACAGGGCCAGACCCAGTACTTC.